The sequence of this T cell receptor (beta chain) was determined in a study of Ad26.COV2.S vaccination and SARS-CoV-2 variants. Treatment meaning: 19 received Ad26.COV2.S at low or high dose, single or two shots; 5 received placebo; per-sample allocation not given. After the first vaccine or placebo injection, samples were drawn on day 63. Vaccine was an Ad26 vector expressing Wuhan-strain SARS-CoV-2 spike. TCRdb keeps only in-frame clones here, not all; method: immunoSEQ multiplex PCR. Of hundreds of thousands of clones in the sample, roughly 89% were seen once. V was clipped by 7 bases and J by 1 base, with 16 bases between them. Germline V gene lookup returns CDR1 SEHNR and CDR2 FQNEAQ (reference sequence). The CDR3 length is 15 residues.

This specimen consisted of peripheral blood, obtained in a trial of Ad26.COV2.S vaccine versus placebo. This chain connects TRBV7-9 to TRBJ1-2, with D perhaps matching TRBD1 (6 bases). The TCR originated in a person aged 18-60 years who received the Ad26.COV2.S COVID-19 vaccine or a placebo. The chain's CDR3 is CASTPGGALNYGYTF. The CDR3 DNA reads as TGTGCCAGCACCCCTGGGGGGGCGCTTAACTATGGCTACACCTTC.